One and the same sample provided the 24 T cell receptor beta chains below, sequenced in a study of blood T cell repertoires in COVID-19. Data came from immunoSEQ multiplex PCR; TCRdb stores just in-frame clones and leaves some out. Of approximately 290,000 clones listed, around 90% were seen once; the top ten hold 1.1%. Source material: PBMCs or T cells enriched from blood (not recorded which). Receptor source: a woman aged 25-40 years who had recovered from COVID-19.

This clone is a singleton in its sample. J is TRBJ2-7 and V is TRBV10-3; a weak D match, TRBD1 (6 bases). The CDR3 spans 13 residues. Trimming took 10 bases from V and 0 from J, leaving 13 bases between them. From germline, CDR1 is ENHRY and CDR2 SYGVKD. CDR3 in amino acids: CATRDTNSYEQYF. The CDR3 DNA sequence: TGTGCCACCCGGGACACCAACTCCTACGAGCAGTACTTC.

This chain connects TRBV18 to TRBJ2-1, with a weak D call TRBD1 (6 bases). V gave up 0 bases and J gave up 0 bases, with 9 bases separating them. This CDR3 has 16 residues. Germline lookup yields CDR1 KGHSH and CDR2 LQKENI. The CDR3 protein is CASSPPGQRSYNEQFF. CDR3 DNA sequence: TGTGCCAGCTCACCACCGGGACAACGCTCCTACAATGAGCAGTTCTTC.

This chain joins TRBV29-1 and TRBJ1-2; maybe TRBD1 (6 bases). Trimming removed 3 bases at V and 4 bases at J, with 12 bases between. The germline V gene has CDR1 SQVTM and CDR2 ANQGSEA. This CDR3 spans 13 amino acids. This CDR3 reads CSVDGGQPYGYTF. The CDR3 DNA is TGCAGCGTTGACGGCGGACAGCCCTATGGCTACACCTTC.

This clone occurred a few times. The chain employs TRBV24-1 and TRBJ2-1; 9 bases fit TRBD2. The trim removed 0 bases at V and 2 bases at J, leaving 1 base unmatched. CDR1 KGHDR and CDR2 SFDVKD come from the germline V gene. The CDR3 spans 16 residues. The CDR3 DNA reads TGTGCCACCAGTGATTTGGGCGGGAGGGCCTACAATGAGCAGTTCTTC. This encodes CATSDLGGRAYNEQFF.

This clone is a singleton in its sample. The rearrangement uses TRBV5-4 and TRBJ2-7, with 9 bases fitting TRBD1. This CDR3 has 14 residues. After removal of 2 bases from V and 6 bases from J, the junction contained 6 bases not matched to a gene. Germline V CDR1 and CDR2: SGHNT, YYREEE (reference sequence). As DNA, the CDR3 is TGTGCCAGCAGCTTACCGGGACAGGGATCCGAGCAGTACTTC. Protein sequence: CASSLPGQGSEQYF.

This rearrangement joins TRBV6-6 to TRBJ1-4; D unresolved. This CDR3 has 15 amino acids. V was cut by 5 bases and J by 1 base, with 11 bases left in between. Germline V gives CDR1 MNHNY, CDR2 SVGAGI (reference sequence). The CDR3 coding sequence is TGTGCCAGCAGTACGGACGGAGGAACTAATGAAAAACTGTTTTTT. Protein: CASSTDGGTNEKLFF.

V is TRBV11-2 and J is TRBJ2-5; perhaps TRBD1 as D (7 bases). The V end was cut by 5 bases, the J end by 4 bases, with 14 bases between. Germline loops: CDR1 SGHAT, CDR2 FQNNGV. There are 14 residues in the CDR3. The CDR3 DNA is TGTGCCAGCAGCGACAGACAGGGAGGAGAGACCCAGTACTTC. It translates to CASSDRQGGETQYF.

The V and J genes are TRBV6-2 or TRBV6-3 and TRBJ2-7; D is unclear. Looked up from germline, CDR1 is MNHEY and CDR2 is SVGEGT. The CDR3 length is 12 residues. The V end lost 4 bases, the J end lost 3 bases, and 7 bases lay between the germline ends. CDR3 in amino acids: CASSSPGYEQYF. The CDR3 coding sequence is TGTGCCAGCAGTTCTCCAGGCTACGAGCAGTACTTC.

The gene calls are TRBV7-9 and TRBJ2-7; D possibly corresponds to TRBD1 (6 bases). Germline CDR1 SEHNR, CDR2 FQNEAQ (reference sequence). Trimming left V 8 bases short and J 6 bases short, with 14 bases between. This CDR3 contains 12 residues. The CDR3 DNA sequence: TGTGCCAGCGCTCAGGGGAAAGGCGAGCAGTACTTC. Amino acid sequence: CASAQGKGEQYF.

The chain links TRBV11-2 to TRBJ2-1; TRBD2 matches 14 bases. Germline CDR1 SGHAT, CDR2 FQNNGV. After removal of 2 bases from V and 6 bases from J, the junction contained 6 bases not matched to a gene. This CDR3 contains 17 residues. Here the CDR3 reads CASSLRLAGGPGNEQFF. The CDR3 DNA reads TGTGCCAGCAGCTTAAGACTAGCGGGAGGGCCGGGCAATGAGCAGTTCTTC.

The chain recombines TRBV29-1 with TRBJ2-5; 7 nucleotides line up with TRBD1. The CDR3 covers 14 residues. Germline CDR1 reads SQVTM; CDR2 reads ANQGSEA. Trimming cost V 5 bases and J 5 bases; bases outside gene matches: 11. DNA of the CDR3: TGCAGCGTTCAAACAGGGGTTTTTTATGAGACCCAGTACTTC. It translates to CSVQTGVFYETQYF.

The chain is built from TRBV6-4 and TRBJ1-5; D is uncertain. V shed 4 bases and J shed 2 bases, with 6 bases lying between them. The CDR3 runs to 13 residues. Germline assignment: CDR1 MRHNA and CDR2 SNTAGT. The CDR3 loop is CASSAGGNQPQHF. For the CDR3, the DNA is TGTGCCAGCAGTGCCGGGGGCAATCAGCCCCAGCATTTT.

The chain recombines TRBV28 with TRBJ2-2; 7 nucleotides line up with TRBD1. Germline V gene sequence: CDR1 MDHEN, CDR2 SYDVKM. This CDR3 is built from 16 residues. V trimming: 3 bases; J trimming: 4 bases; junction bases outside the gene matches: 8. CDR3 sequence reads: CASSFIGQGVTGELFF. CDR3 DNA sequence: TGTGCCAGCAGTTTTATTGGCCAGGGGGTCACCGGGGAGCTGTTTTTT.

The chain couples TRBV19 to TRBJ2-3; a weak D match, TRBD2 (5 bases). Germline-derived CDR1 and CDR2 are LNHDA and SQIVND (reference sequence). Trimming shortened V by 4 bases and J by 2 bases, and 13 bases separated the two germline ends. CDR3 size: 15 residues. CDR3 sequence reads: CASSSQRRFTDTQYF. The CDR3 nucleotides are TGTGCCAGTAGTAGTCAGCGGAGGTTCACAGATACGCAGTATTTT.

The chain is built from TRBV10-2 and TRBJ1-5, with a weak D call TRBD1 (6 bases). Looked up from germline, CDR1 is WSHSY and CDR2 is SAAADI. Trimming took 0 bases from V and 5 from J, leaving 8 bases between them. CDR3 size: 14 residues. This CDR3 reads CASSESNRDQPQHF. The CDR3 bases are TGCGCCAGCAGTGAGTCTAACAGGGATCAGCCCCAGCATTTT.

The rearrangement uses TRBV24-1 and TRBJ1-2; TRBD1 might be the D (6 bases). Deletions cut 4 bases from V and 8 bases from J, with 13 bases between. CDR3 length: 13 residues. Germline lookup yields CDR1 KGHDR and CDR2 SFDVKD. The DNA for the CDR3 is TGTGCCACCAGTGACCCAGGGGTTTGGGGCTACACCTTC. This translates into CATSDPGVWGYTF.

V and J are TRBV4-1 and TRBJ2-7; D is possibly TRBD1 (5 bases). CDR1 is MGHRA, CDR2 YSYEKL, per germline. The CDR3 loop spans 15 amino acids. V was shortened by 2 bases and J by 3 bases, with 14 bases between the two germline ends. Here the CDR3 reads CASSQIGAHFYEQYF. The CDR3 DNA reads as TGCGCCAGCAGCCAAATTGGGGCACACTTCTACGAGCAGTACTTC.

The CDR3 here is CSVERGAEGYTF. The CDR3 nucleotides read TGCAGCGTTGAACGGGGGGCGGAAGGCTACACCTTC. This chain connects TRBV29-1 to TRBJ1-2, with a tentative D call TRBD1 (6 bases). Trimming left V 2 bases short and J 8 bases short, with 12 bases between. The CDR3 has 12 amino acids. CDR1 and CDR2 (germline): SQVTM, ANQGSEA. Drawing the rest from reference TRBV29-1 and TRBJ1-2, the complete variable domain is SAVISQKPSRDICQRGTSLTIQCQVDSQVTMMFWYRQQPGQSLTLIATANQGSEATYESGFVIDKFPISRPNLTFSTLTVSNMSPEDSSIYLCSVERGAEGYTFGSGTRLTVV.

This chain joins TRBV24-1 and TRBJ1-1; 7 nucleotides match TRBD1. Germline V gene lookup returns CDR1 KGHDR and CDR2 SFDVKD. The CDR3 totals 13 residues. Trimming removed 4 bases from V and 6 bases from J; junction bases left unmatched: 4. CDR3 sequence reads: CATSEGTVSEAFF. CDR3 nucleotides: TGTGCCACCAGTGAGGGGACAGTTTCTGAAGCTTTCTTT.

The chain employs TRBV6-2 or TRBV6-3 and TRBJ2-4; D is ambiguous. V lost 0 bases, J lost 8 bases, and 17 bases lay in between. CDR3 length equals 16 residues. The germline V gene encodes CDR1 MNHEY and CDR2 SVGEGT. CDR3 in DNA: TGTGCCAGCAGTTACTCGAGAGACTGGGTTAACCACATTCAGTACTTC. It encodes CASSYSRDWVNHIQYF.

This chain joins TRBV7-2 and TRBJ2-3; no definite D call. Germline values: CDR1 SGHTA, CDR2 FQGNSA. CDR3 size: 15 residues. The ends were cut back, 1 base at V and 1 base at J, with 9 bases in the middle. CDR3 sequence (DNA): TGTGCCAGCAGCTTAGACGCAGGCCGCACAGATACGCAGTATTTT. It encodes CASSLDAGRTDTQYF.

The J gene is TRBJ1-2, the V gene TRBV4-3; D unclear. V gave up 0 bases and J gave up 1 base, with 9 bases separating them. Germline values: CDR1 LGHNA, CDR2 YSLEER. This CDR3 has 15 residues. The chain's CDR3 is CASSQESSDNYGYTF. CDR3 sequence (DNA): TGCGCCAGCAGCCAAGAGAGTAGTGATAACTATGGCTACACCTTC.

The CDR3 DNA reads as TGTGCCTGGAGTCCCCCAGGGCTCCAGGGCACTGAAGCTTTCTTT. It encodes CAWSPPGLQGTEAFF. The genes are TRBV30 and TRBJ1-1, with a weak D call TRBD1 (5 bases). V was shortened by 2 bases and J by 4 bases, with 17 bases between the two germline ends. Germline V gene sequence: CDR1 GTSNPN, CDR2 SVGIG (reference sequence). The length of the CDR3 is 15 residues.

The J gene is TRBJ2-1, the V gene TRBV7-9, with TRBD2 identical over 14 bases. This CDR3 contains 17 residues. Trimming took 2 bases from V and 9 from J; bases not matched to a gene: 9. Per the germline V gene, CDR1 is SEHNR and CDR2 is FQNEAQ (reference sequence). For the CDR3, the DNA is TGTGCCAGCAGCTTATGGGGGACTAGCGGGAGTAGCACTGAGCAGTTCTTC. It encodes CASSLWGTSGSSTEQFF.